The 18 T cell receptor beta chains in this list originate from one sample, sequenced in a study of cytomegalovirus exposure and HLA in healthy donors. Clones were read by immunoSEQ multiplex PCR, and TCRdb kept only the in-frame ones, dropping some. Among 70,000 to 75,000 clones listed, 94% were seen once. Sequencing was performed on PBMCs. The source of these receptors is a woman younger than 30 in good health and CMV-seropositive.

The chain links TRBV6-1 to TRBJ1-2; a possible D gene is TRBD1 (5 bases). The CDR3 has 15 amino acids. V lost 4 bases and J lost 5, with 17 bases in between. CDR1 is MNHNS, CDR2 SASEGT, per germline. In DNA form, the CDR3 reads TGTGCCAGCAGTGCGCTGGGGGAGGGGCTTTATGGCTACACCTTC. The encoded protein is CASSALGEGLYGYTF.

The chain has TRBV29-1 and TRBJ2-7; no reliable D call. Germline loops: CDR1 SQVTM, CDR2 ANQGSEA. CDR3 length: 12 amino acids. Trimming cost V 4 bases and J 5 bases, with 12 bases left between them. The DNA for the CDR3 is TGCAGCGTTGTAATTGTTCGTAACGAGCAGTACTTC. This encodes CSVVIVRNEQYF.

The chain uses TRBV5-6 and TRBJ2-1; no clear D gene. Trimming cost V 0 bases and J 13 bases, with 8 bases left between them. Germline V lookup: CDR1 SGHDT, CDR2 YYEEEE. The CDR3 runs to 11 residues. CDR3 in DNA: TGTGCCAGCAGCTTGGAAGGTAGCCAGTTCTTC. It is translated as CASSLEGSQFF.

With respect to this clone: At one boundary the junction diverges from the germline segment, which might be a read error. This chain joins TRBV5-1 and TRBJ2-5; D unclear. This CDR3 has 14 amino acids. Per the germline V gene, CDR1 is SGHRS and CDR2 is YFSETQ. The CDR3 DNA follows: TGCGCCAGCAGCCTCGCCGTCCACCAGGAGACCCAGTACTTC. This gives the protein CASSLAVHQETQYF. Full variable domain (remainder filled in from reference TRBV5-1 and TRBJ2-5): KAGVTQTPRYLIKTRGQQVTLSCSPISGHRSVSWYQQTPGQGLQFLFEYFSETQRNKGNFPGRFSGRQFSNSRSEMNVSTLELGDSALYLCASSLAVHQETQYFGPGTRLLVL.

Only one count was recorded for this clone. V is TRBV2 and J is TRBJ2-1, with D perhaps matching TRBD2 (7 bases). With 9 bases removed from V and 4 bases from J, the gap between germline ends came to 13 bases. CDR3 length equals 13 residues. Germline lookup yields CDR1 SNHLY and CDR2 FYNNEI. CDR3 bases: TGTGCCAGTCGGGGGGCAGGGTACAATGAGCAGTTCTTC. Translation: CASRGAGYNEQFF.

The chain joins TRBV6-1 to TRBJ2-2; no clear D gene. CDR3 length: 14 amino acids. V lost 3 bases to trimming and J lost 0 bases, with 5 bases between them. Germline CDR1 reads MNHNS; CDR2 reads SASEGT. In nucleotides, the CDR3 is TGTGCCAGCAGTGACAGGACGAACACCGGGGAGCTGTTTTTT. Amino acids: CASSDRTNTGELFF.

This clone appeared a single time. The chain joins TRBV6-6 to TRBJ2-2, with D hard to call. The germline V gene has CDR1 MNHNY and CDR2 SVGAGI (reference sequence). V was trimmed by 7 bases and J by 1 base, leaving 10 bases between them. This CDR3 has 14 amino acids. The CDR3 here is CASTLTKNTGELFF. CDR3 in DNA: TGTGCCAGCACCCTGACAAAGAACACCGGGGAGCTGTTTTTT.

The sample holds one count of this clone. V is TRBV11-2 and J is TRBJ2-3; tentative D call: TRBD2 (7 bases). The CDR3 extends over 14 amino acids. From germline, CDR1 is SGHAT and CDR2 FQNNGV. The V end lost 5 bases, the J end lost 5 bases, and 14 bases lay between the germline ends. CDR3 in amino acids: CASSLGGGRDTQYF. The CDR3 DNA reads TGTGCCAGCAGCCTAGGGGGGGGGCGAGATACGCAGTATTTT.

The gene calls are TRBV5-4 and TRBJ1-1, with 9 bases matching TRBD1. Germline V CDR1 and CDR2: SGHNT, YYREEE (reference sequence). The ends lost 4 bases at V and 6 bases at J; junction bases unmatched: 7. The CDR3 is 14 residues long. CDR3 bases: TGTGCCAGCAGCCCGGGGGACAGGGCGCCTGAAGCTTTCTTT. It codes for CASSPGDRAPEAFF. The complete variable domain, with remaining parts taken from reference TRBV5-4 and TRBJ1-1, reads ETGVTQSPTHLIKTRGQQVTLRCSSQSGHNTVSWYQQALGQGPQFIFQYYREEENGRGNFPPRFSGLQFPNYSSELNVNALELDDSALYLCASSPGDRAPEAFFGQGTRLTVV.

V is TRBV6-4 and J is TRBJ2-1, with 9 bases lining up with TRBD1. The CDR3 is made up of 16 amino acids. CDR1 is MRHNA, CDR2 SNTAGT, per germline. The ends lost 0 bases at V and 3 bases at J; junction bases unmatched: 3. CDR3 nucleotides: TGTGCCAGCAGTGACTCCAGGGACAGGGACTACAATGAGCAGTTCTTC. This gives the protein CASSDSRDRDYNEQFF.

The CDR3 DNA sequence: TGTGCTAGTGGTTTGACTCGGACTTCCTACACCGGGGAGCTGTTTTTT. This codes for CASGLTRTSYTGELFF. The chain links TRBV12-5 to TRBJ2-2, with D perhaps matching TRBD2 (5 bases). The CDR3 is 16 amino acids. Germline-derived CDR1 and CDR2 are LGHNT and FRNRAP. Trimming removed 2 bases at V and 3 bases at J, with 13 bases between.

The chain uses TRBV4-3 and TRBJ2-2, with D tentatively TRBD2 (6 bases). V was clipped by 1 base and J by 4 bases, with 13 bases between them. The CDR3 is 16 residues long. Per the germline V gene, CDR1 is LGHNA and CDR2 is YSLEER. For the CDR3, the DNA is TGCGCCAGCAGCCAAGGGTTTGGGGACTCCACCGGGGAGCTGTTTTTT. It is translated as CASSQGFGDSTGELFF.

CDR3 sequence reads: CASRDNLFYEQYF. For the CDR3, the DNA is TGTGCCAGCCGGGACAATCTCTTCTACGAGCAGTACTTC. J is TRBJ2-7 and V is TRBV27; D perhaps matches TRBD1 (6 bases). This CDR3 is built from 13 residues. CDR1 and CDR2 (germline): MNHEY, SMNVEV (reference sequence). The germline V and J ends were trimmed by 8 bases and 3 bases, with 14 bases remaining between them.

The chain is built from TRBV30 and TRBJ1-1, with D hard to call. Germline V gene lookup returns CDR1 GTSNPN and CDR2 SVGIG (reference sequence). V gave up 5 bases and J gave up 3 bases, with 10 bases separating them. The CDR3 is 12 amino acids. The CDR3 reads CAWGGMDTEAFF. The CDR3 nucleotides are TGTGCCTGGGGAGGGATGGACACTGAAGCTTTCTTT.

This clone was picked up one time. The chain carries TRBV21-1 and TRBJ2-2; the table calls TRBD1, which could not be checked here. TRBV21-1 is annotated as a pseudogene. The CDR3 consists of 15 residues. CDR3 nucleotide sequence: TGTGCCAGCAGCGCTACAGGGGCCAACACCGGGGAGCTGTTTTTT. Its translation is CASSATGANTGELFF.

V usage is TRBV28 and J usage is TRBJ1-1; D call uncertain. Per germline, CDR1 MDHEN and CDR2 SYDVKM. The CDR3 length is 14 residues. Trimming shortened V by 3 bases and J by 1 base, and 9 bases separated the two germline ends. The CDR3 sequence: CASSLVTRNTEAFF. As DNA, the CDR3 is TGTGCCAGCAGTTTGGTTACAAGGAACACTGAAGCTTTCTTT.

The rearrangement links TRBV21-1 to TRBJ1-4; the table calls TRBD1, which could not be checked here. TRBV21-1 counts as a pseudogene. This CDR3 region has 15 residues. Here the CDR3 reads CASSKDPGQGEKLFF. The CDR3 nucleotides read TGTGCCAGCAGCAAAGACCCAGGCCAGGGGGAAAAACTGTTTTTT.

The J gene is TRBJ2-7, the V gene TRBV20-1; D is ambiguous. Germline CDR1 is DFQATT and CDR2 is SNEGSKA (reference sequence). The CDR3 length is 10 residues. V lost 4 bases to trimming and J lost 6 bases, with 7 bases between them. This CDR3 is CSATELEQYF. CDR3 nucleotides: TGCAGTGCTACTGAACTCGAGCAGTACTTC.